This entry is about one TCR beta chain. Its binding antigen is unknown. Qualities for individual bases were not recorded, and no much larger clone is one base off. The time point tag for this specimen amounts to: newly diagnosed GD, antithyroid drugs for less than 3 months. RNA was extracted from PBMCs in TRIzol for both TCR sequencing and RNA sequencing. The diagnosis of Graves' disease was made according to American Thyroid Association guidelines. Patients were recruited from an endocrinology department in Xi'an, China. Each patient gave about 8.1 milliliters of peripheral blood, collected in an EDTA anticoagulant tube. Ficoll Paque Plus density gradient separation was used to isolate PBMCs, and no additional T cell sorting was done. An Agilent 2100 Bioanalyzer and agarose gel were used to check RNA quality, while a NanoDrop 2000 measured RNA concentration. Library construction relied on multiplex PCR. The instrument was an Illumina HiSeq 4000. CDR3 regions were amplified by Arm-PCR with iRepertoire HTBI primers to construct TCR beta libraries. Gel purification was performed on PCR products prior to sequencing. As for the authors' bioinformatics: Gene usage analysis of CDR3 amino acid clonotypes used the approximately 56 TRBV and about 15 TRBJ segments found across samples. COPE and FqMerger were used to merge filtered high-quality paired reads into contigs. Contigs were aligned with BLAST to IMGT TRBV, TRBD and TRBJ reference genes, and CDR3 was defined per IMGT. Any clonotype with a frequency above 0.1% was counted as a highly expanded clone. Shannon entropy was used to measure repertoire diversity, and the Gini coefficient was used to measure V-J evenness. A clonotype was considered public if more than one individual shared it. TCRdb redid the processing of the public reads, applying fastp at Q25 and MiXCR, and retained in-frame beta chains. Rows with one shared CDR3 protein collapse into an entry with the most common genes and DNA. The V and J calls, along with clone size, are taken from TCRdb and not from the paper's own processing. This sample gives around 420,000 distinct CDR3 sequences in total; 14% to 15% of them show up just once. Of the sample, approximately 7.6% is held by the ten largest clones.

The entry originates in a study of regulatory T cells in long-lasting Graves disease (dated by TCRdb to about 2021). In the study overall: Antithyroid drugs had been taken for less than 3 months by newly diagnosed Graves' disease patients. This study used TCR sequencing and RNA sequencing of peripheral blood to compare persistent Graves' disease patients against newly diagnosed Graves' disease patients. The study was conducted in China and was registered as a clinical trial. TCR sequencing covered about 13 persistent and approximately 20 newly diagnosed Graves' disease patients, 33 samples in total.

The CDR3 covers 15 residues, taking in both the cysteine and the phenylalanine. The read is trimmed to its CDR3 DNA, 45 bases read in frame from base 1. After removal of 4 bases from V and 4 bases from J, the junction retains 4 bases not matched to a gene. Based on the germline V gene, the CDR1 and CDR2 sequences are MGHDK and SYGVNS. Paper-wide results and their limitations: Compared with newly diagnosed patients, patients with persistent Graves' disease had lower TCR Shannon entropy and fewer highly expanded clones, which suggests clonal expansion. Persistent patients shared more public clonotypes among themselves (around 2,500) than newly diagnosed patients did (approximately 970). Only peripheral blood was studied, because thyroid tissue, the primary lesion, was inaccessible. Only the TCR beta chain was sequenced and analyzed. The authors acknowledged the small sample size as a limitation that may reduce accuracy. TRBV28, TRBJ1-2 and TRBJ2-5 were preferentially used in persistent disease, while TRBV20-1 and TRBJ2-1 were favored in newly diagnosed disease.

The sample was also reused in another study, on T cells in Graves' hyperthyroidism and ophthalmopathy. Per the second study: A patient counted as having stable Graves' hyperthyroidism if no progression to ophthalmopathy occurred over 18 months of follow-up. Hyperthyroidism patients were aged 18 to 65 years and newly diagnosed, with disease duration of less than 2 months. The study excluded patients with uncontrolled infections, other autoimmune diseases, pregnancy or lactation. Diagnoses relied on clinical symptoms, serum thyroxine and TRAb, thyroid ultrasound and orbital computed tomography. For the first round of RT-PCR on the TCR CDR3, the HTBI primer set was used together with the Qiagen OneStep RT-PCR kit. Most expanded thyroid clonotypes (frequency above 0.001) were also detected in blood, suggesting blood repertoires may reflect thyroid immune responses. Ophthalmopathy was separated from stable hyperthyroidism by a 13 V-J signature model, with around 90% sensitivity and around 81% specificity obtained in cross-validation and 80%/75% obtained in testing. In validation, progression to ophthalmopathy was predicted by the model with roughly 71% sensitivity and 72.22% specificity, a median of around 5.9 months before onset. TCR V-J signatures able to tell the groups apart were searched for in a discovery cohort of 90 to 100 patients, of whom about 40 had Graves' ophthalmopathy and 55 to 60 had stable Graves' hyperthyroidism. Prospective prediction of ophthalmopathy was tested in an independent validation cohort of some 20 hyperthyroidism patients and 17 patients who later progressed to ophthalmopathy. The approximately 95 discovery patients were divided at random into training and test sets in a 7:3 ratio. The study also compared thyroid tissue and blood T-cell repertoires from about six Graves' hyperthyroidism patients. After sampling, hyperthyroidism patients received methimazole starting at 30 mg daily, and ophthalmopathy patients received high-dose intravenous methylprednisolone. The libraries were constructed in a second round of multiplex PCR and then size-selected and purified. Libraries were sequenced paired-end with 100 bp reads on an Illumina HiSeq2000. SOAPnuke was used to process the raw data, removing reads that contained adapters or uncalled bases, had a mean Phred below 15, or lacked an exact match to the constant primer or identifier. High-quality paired reads were merged with COPE v1.2.5, and unique nucleotide sequences were defined as clonotypes. Clonotypes were aligned to IMGT TRBV, TRBD and TRBJ reference segments using MiTCR v1.1. The analysis was restricted to V-J combinations with a frequency above 0.0001, which together covered 99.2% of the repertoires. The TCS score was defined as the ratio of F50 (clonal expansion) to E x V (chaos), calculated using BLOSUM62-based TCRdist between CDR3 peptides within each V-J. Welch's t-statistics and random forest reduced 450 to 600 V-J features to about 13, which were used in a naive Bayes classifier (R e1071). No statistical method was used to fix the sample size in advance, and group allocation was not hidden from the investigators. According to the paper, TCR Vbeta CDR3 sequencing was carried out on about 140 peripheral blood samples, which came from some 41 ophthalmopathy, around 74 hyperthyroidism and approximately 17 progressor patients.

This sequence uses TRBV25-1 and TRBJ1-6; 7 nucleotides in the junction match TRBD1. The starting material was peripheral blood mononuclear cells (PBMCs), obtained at new diagnosis, from a patient treated with antithyroid drugs. The origin of this receptor is a woman aged 40 to 55 with Graves disease. Donor details come from another sample of the same person, matched by shared clones. CDR3 loop: CASSATGEYNSPLHF. The nucleotide sequence reads TGTGCCAGCAGTGCTACAGGGGAATATAATTCACCCCTCCACTTT.